These 21 T cell receptor beta chains originate from one sample sequenced in a study of blood T cell repertoires in COVID-19. Produced via immunoSEQ multiplex PCR; TCRdb's table is partial and in-frame only. The table has 110,000 or so clones, roughly 85% seen once; the top ten hold around 5.5%. Material for sequencing was peripheral blood. These receptors were obtained from an older woman with COVID-19, enrolled during active disease.

The chain has TRBV19 and TRBJ1-2; 9 positions match TRBD1. Per germline, CDR1 LNHDA and CDR2 SQIVND (reference sequence). V trimming: 5 bases; J trimming: 5 bases; junction bases outside the gene matches: 12. The CDR3 is 16 residues long. The DNA for the CDR3 is TGTGCCAGTAGTGTAGGGCGGGACAGGGAAACTTATGGCTACACCTTC. The encoded protein is CASSVGRDRETYGYTF.

The rearrangement uses TRBV11-3 and TRBJ2-5, with D perhaps matching TRBD1 (6 bases). The CDR3 totals 15 residues. Deletions cut 4 bases from V and 5 bases from J, with 17 bases between. Germline CDR1 and CDR2: SGHNT and YENEEA. As DNA, the CDR3 is TGTGCCAGCAGCTATCGGGCAGGGGCGGCGGAGACCCAGTACTTC. Encoded protein: CASSYRAGAAETQYF.

The chain combines TRBV6-6 with TRBJ1-2; a weak D match, TRBD1 (6 bases). Germline lookup yields CDR1 MNHNY and CDR2 SVGAGI (reference sequence). V was cut by 5 bases and J by 4 bases, with 20 bases left in between. This CDR3 contains 16 residues. CDR3 loop: CASSAGTSIRTYGYTF. Here the CDR3 DNA reads TGTGCCAGCAGTGCCGGGACATCCATCCGGACCTATGGCTACACCTTC.

This chain links TRBV11-2 with TRBJ1-5; 8 bases map to TRBD1. Germline V gene lookup returns CDR1 SGHAT and CDR2 FQNNGV. The V segment lost 5 bases and the J segment 2 bases; nucleotides outside the gene matches: 5. The CDR3 loop spans 15 amino acids. DNA for the CDR3: TGTGCCAGCAGCCCAGGGGGACAGGGCAATCAGCCCCAGCATTTT. This sequence encodes CASSPGGQGNQPQHF.

CDR3: CASSPEPGQETQYF. DNA for the CDR3: TGTGCCAGCAGCCCTGAACCAGGGCAAGAGACCCAGTACTTC. The chain is built from TRBV7-2 and TRBJ2-5, with D possibly being TRBD1 (5 bases). V lost 5 bases and J lost 2, with 12 bases in between. The germline CDR1 and CDR2 sequences are SGHTA and FQGNSA. This CDR3 is built from 14 residues.

V and J are TRBV5-4 and TRBJ2-7; D is possibly TRBD2 (6 bases). The CDR3 loop spans 16 amino acids. Germline V gene sequence: CDR1 SGHNT, CDR2 YYREEE (reference sequence). V lost 0 bases and J 3 bases, leaving 16 bases between the germline ends. CDR3 in DNA: TGTGCCAGCAGCTTGGAACTAGCTGGGCCCCTCTACGAGCAGTACTTC. It yields the protein CASSLELAGPLYEQYF.

The V and J genes are TRBV18 and TRBJ1-6, with TRBD1 identical over 11 bases. The length of the CDR3 is 14 residues. After removal of 6 bases from V and 9 bases from J, the junction contained 4 bases not matched to a gene. The germline gives CDR1 KGHSH, CDR2 LQKENI. CDR3 coding DNA: TGTGCCAGCTCTCGGGGACAGGGGGTTTCACCCCTCCACTTT. As protein: CASSRGQGVSPLHF. The full variable domain, rest sourced from reference TRBV18 and TRBJ1-6, is NAGVMQNPRHLVRRRGQEARLRCSPMKGHSHVYWYRQLPEEGLKFMVYLQKENIIDESGMPKERFSAEFPKEGPSILRIQQVVRGDSAAYFCASSRGQGVSPLHFGNGTRLTVT.

In this sample, this clone turned up a few times. The CDR3 spells CASSLTSGGFSYNEQFF. The CDR3 DNA reads TGCGCCAGCAGCTTGACTAGCGGGGGGTTCTCCTACAATGAGCAGTTCTTC. The genes are TRBV5-1 and TRBJ2-1, with 12 bases lining up with TRBD2. Germline-derived CDR1 and CDR2 are SGHRS and YFSETQ. This CDR3 has 17 amino acids. V shed 1 base, J shed 0 bases, and the junction held 2 bases outside the gene matches.

The chain combines TRBV4-1 with TRBJ1-2, with D possibly TRBD1 on 6 matching bases. The CDR3 runs to 15 residues. V was trimmed by 0 bases and J by 4 bases, leaving 12 bases between them. CDR1 and CDR2 from the germline V gene are MGHRA and YSYEKL. CDR3: CASSQDSGVAYGYTF. The CDR3 bases are TGCGCCAGCAGCCAAGACTCAGGGGTCGCCTATGGCTACACCTTC.

The rearrangement uses TRBV6-5 and TRBJ1-2, with 7 bases lining up with TRBD1. CDR1 is MNHEY and CDR2 is SVGAGI in the germline V gene. V shed 7 bases, J shed 4 bases, and the junction held 9 bases outside the gene matches. CDR3 size: 14 residues. The CDR3 sequence: CASIRQGPIYGYTF. The CDR3 coding sequence is TGTGCCAGCATTAGACAGGGCCCCATCTATGGCTACACCTTC.

J is TRBJ2-1 and V is TRBV12-3 or TRBV12-4; D might be TRBD1 (6 bases). The CDR3 totals 12 residues. The V and J ends lost 8 bases and 9 bases respectively, with 14 bases between them. CDR3 sequence: CASLDRPGEQFF. The CDR3 coding sequence is TGTGCCAGCCTAGACAGGCCGGGTGAGCAGTTCTTC.

This clone was detected only once. The chain has TRBV6-5 and TRBJ1-2, with D maybe TRBD1 (5 bases). Looked up from germline, CDR1 is MNHEY and CDR2 is SVGAGI. The CDR3 length is 14 residues. V lost 6 bases, J lost 4 bases, and 15 bases lay in between. CDR3 coding DNA: TGTGCCAGCAGGCCTACGGGGGGGGGCTATGGCTACACCTTC. Its protein product is CASRPTGGGYGYTF.

This chain links TRBV2 with TRBJ2-5, with a weak D call TRBD1 (5 bases). Trimming cost V 7 bases and J 6 bases, with 15 bases left between them. The CDR3 is 13 amino acids. The germline V gene encodes CDR1 SNHLY and CDR2 FYNNEI. The CDR3, as DNA: TGTGCCAGCACCGATGGGCAGGGCCAGACCCAGTACTTC. It is translated as CASTDGQGQTQYF.

This clone showed up just once. The J gene is TRBJ1-1, the V gene TRBV5-4, with D tentatively TRBD1 (6 bases). CDR1 and CDR2 from the germline V gene are SGHNT and YYREEE (reference sequence). The V gene lost 4 bases and the J gene lost 5 bases, with 18 bases spanning the gap. The length of the CDR3 is 15 residues. The CDR3 DNA reads as TGTGCCAGCAGCCCCGGCGGGGGGCTGGGTACTGAAGCTTTCTTT. Protein product: CASSPGGGLGTEAFF.

V usage is TRBV7-3 and J usage is TRBJ2-1; the D gene is possibly TRBD2 (5 bases). Germline-derived CDR1 and CDR2 are SGHTA and FQGTGA. The CDR3 totals 13 residues. Trimming shortened V by 4 bases and J by 9 bases, and 13 bases separated the two germline ends. This chain's CDR3 is CASSSDRESEQFF. The CDR3 DNA follows: TGTGCCAGCAGCTCGGACCGGGAAAGTGAGCAGTTCTTC.

The V call is TRBV2, the J call TRBJ2-7, with 7 positions matching TRBD1. The V and J ends lost 8 bases and 2 bases, in that order; junction bases with no gene match: 9. This CDR3 is 14 amino acids long. Germline V gene lookup returns CDR1 SNHLY and CDR2 FYNNEI. The CDR3 region has the DNA TGTGCCAGCGAGGACGGGACAGTACCCTACGAGCAGTACTTC. Translating gives CASEDGTVPYEQYF.

The chain recombines TRBV11-2 with TRBJ1-3; no firm D call. Trimming shortened V by 10 bases and J by 0 bases, and 13 bases separated the two germline ends. CDR3 length: 14 residues. Germline CDR1 is SGHAT and CDR2 is FQNNGV. This chain's CDR3 is CATQVGNSGNTIYF. As DNA, the CDR3 is TGTGCCACCCAGGTGGGCAACTCTGGAAACACCATATATTTT. Supplemented by reference TRBV11-2 and TRBJ1-3, the full variable domain reads EAGVAQSPRYKIIEKRQSVAFWCNPISGHATLYWYQQILGQGPKLLIQFQNNGVVDDSQLPKDRFSAERLKGVDSTLKIQPAKLEDSAVYLCATQVGNSGNTIYFGEGSWLTVV.

This chain uses TRBV6-5 with TRBJ2-7; possible D gene TRBD2, 6 bases. Germline V gene lookup returns CDR1 MNHEY and CDR2 SVGAGI. Trimming stripped 2 bases from V and 2 bases from J, with 13 bases between. This CDR3 has 15 amino acids. CDR3 in DNA: TGTGCCAGCAGTTACACACGGACTAAAACCTACGAGCAGTACTTC. Amino acids: CASSYTRTKTYEQYF.

This clone occurred a few times. The rearrangement joins TRBV9 to TRBJ1-4; the D is unclear. V was shortened by 4 bases and J by 5 bases, with 15 bases between the two germline ends. CDR1 SGDLS and CDR2 YYNGEE come from the germline V gene. This CDR3 region has 15 residues. This chain's CDR3 is CASSPPGGRNEKLFF. The CDR3, as DNA: TGTGCCAGCAGCCCTCCAGGAGGACGGAATGAAAAACTGTTTTTT.

CDR3 loop: CAWSYRPGSEQYF. CDR3 DNA sequence: TGTGCCTGGAGTTACCGACCGGGAAGCGAGCAGTACTTC. V gene TRBV30 combines with J gene TRBJ2-7; TRBD2 might be the D (5 bases). The CDR3 has 13 residues. Germline V gene data show CDR1 as GTSNPN and CDR2 as SVGIG (reference sequence). V lost 2 bases and J lost 6, with 14 bases in between.

This chain uses TRBV19 with TRBJ1-4; D uncertain. Germline V gene data show CDR1 as LNHDA and CDR2 as SQIVND (reference sequence). V gave up 6 bases and J gave up 4 bases, with 15 bases separating them. The CDR3 consists of 15 residues. The CDR3 DNA reads as TGTGCCAGTAGACCCCCCGGAGGGAATAATGAAAAACTGTTTTTT. Translated: CASRPPGGNNEKLFF.